The T cell receptor beta chain under discussion was sequenced for a study of T cells in Graves' hyperthyroidism and ophthalmopathy. The CDR3 loop spans 17 amino acids. Trimming took off 1 base at V and 0 bases at J, with 14 bases between the two ends. Germline CDR1 MDHEN, CDR2 SYDVKM. RNA transcripts provided the source from which TCR beta CDR3 regions were amplified. TCR CDR3 underwent first-round RT-PCR with the HTBI primer set. TCRdb reanalysed the multiplex PCR reads using MiXCR and keeps one entry per CDR3 protein. The sample holds 90,000 to 120,000 distinct CDR3 sequences, roughly 15% seen once.

This clonotype was sampled from a woman aged 45-59 years with Graves' hyperthyroidism. Sequenced sample: blood. The chain joins TRBV28 to TRBJ2-3; unclear D gene. The CDR3 spells CASSLSVWSGSTDTQYF. The DNA for the CDR3 is TGTGCCAGCAGTTTATCGGTTTGGTCAGGTAGCACAGATACGCAGTATTTT. The full variable domain, its missing parts supplied by reference TRBV28 and TRBJ2-3, is DVKVTQSSRYLVKRTGEKVFLECVQDMDHENMFWYRQDPGLGLRLIYFSYDVKMKEKGDIPEGYSVSREKKERFSLILESASTNQTSMYLCASSLSVWSGSTDTQYFGPGTRLTVL.